This T cell receptor (beta chain) is drawn from a study of blood T cell repertoires in COVID-19. Study in general: T cells, B-cell-depleted T cells, or PBMCs provided the cDNA or gDNA that served as material.

Per the germline V gene, CDR1 is SNHLY and CDR2 is FYNNEI. The CDR3 runs 14 residues. Trimming left V 6 bases short and J 2 bases short, with 10 bases between. Ages ranged from roughly 18 to 100 years, with residence in about two dozen US areas. All recovered Cohort 3 donors got two negative PCRs, got clearance, or saw symptom resolution. Sequencing was performed with immunoSEQ multiplex PCR; in TCRdb, only in-frame clones are kept and a portion is missing. The top ten hold 2% to 2.5% of the sample, which has 220,000 or so clones, roughly 83% seen once. The receptor was derived from a woman between 50 and 59 years old who had recovered from COVID-19. Sequencing was done on a sample of PBMCs or T cells enriched from blood (not recorded which). The chain has TRBV2 and TRBJ2-2, with a tentative D call TRBD1 (6 bases). CDR3 in amino acids: CASRGTLNTGELFF. The CDR3 bases are TGTGCCAGCAGGGGGACACTAAACACCGGGGAGCTGTTTTTT.